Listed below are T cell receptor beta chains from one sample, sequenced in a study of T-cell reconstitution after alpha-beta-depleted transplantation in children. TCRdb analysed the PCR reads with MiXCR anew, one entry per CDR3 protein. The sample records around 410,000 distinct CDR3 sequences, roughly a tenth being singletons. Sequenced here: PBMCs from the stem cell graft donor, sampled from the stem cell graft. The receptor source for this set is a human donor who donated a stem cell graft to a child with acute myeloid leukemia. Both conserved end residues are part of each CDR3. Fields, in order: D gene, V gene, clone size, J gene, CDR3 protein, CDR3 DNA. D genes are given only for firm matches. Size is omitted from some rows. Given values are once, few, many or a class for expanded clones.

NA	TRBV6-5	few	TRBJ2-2	CASSNPGVPGELFF	TGTGCCAGCAGTAACCCAGGGGTTCCCGGGGAGCTGTTTTTT
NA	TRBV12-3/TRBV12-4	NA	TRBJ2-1	CASSPPGLGKSNEQFF	TGTGCCAGCAGTCCCCCCGGACTGGGAAAAAGCAATGAGCAGTTCTTC
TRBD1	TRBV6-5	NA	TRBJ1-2	CASSYSAWTGTINYGYTF	TGTGCCAGCAGTTACTCCGCTTGGACAGGGACTATTAACTATGGCTACACCTTC
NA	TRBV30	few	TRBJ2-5	CAWSVPSFQETQYF	TGTGCCTGGAGTGTACCCAGTTTCCAAGAGACCCAGTACTTC
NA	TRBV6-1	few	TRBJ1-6	CASSEGRVENSPLHF	TGTGCCAGCAGTGAAGGCAGGGTGGAAAATTCACCCCTCCACTTT
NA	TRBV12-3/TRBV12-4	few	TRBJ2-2	CASSSQVPNTGELFF	TGTGCCAGCAGTTCACAGGTCCCGAACACCGGGGAGCTGTTTTTT
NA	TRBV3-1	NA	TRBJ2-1	CASSGLSGLYNEQFF	TGTGCCAGCAGCGGTCTTTCGGGGCTATACAATGAGCAGTTCTTC
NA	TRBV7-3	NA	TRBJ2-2	CASSANTNTGELFF	TGTGCCAGCAGCGCAAACACGAACACCGGGGAGCTGTTTTTT
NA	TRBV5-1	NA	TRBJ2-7	CASSFYEGEQYF	TGCGCCAGCAGCTTTTACGAGGGCGAGCAGTACTTC
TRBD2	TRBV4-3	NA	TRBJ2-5	CASSQGLTGGTQYF	TGCGCCAGCAGCCAAGGGCTGACGGGGGGGACCCAGTACTTC
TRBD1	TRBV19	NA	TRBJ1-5	CASSIDRQGKPQHF	TGTGCCAGTAGTATAGATCGACAGGGCAAGCCCCAGCATTTT
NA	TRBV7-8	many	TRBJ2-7	CASSKSRAYEQYF	TGTGCCAGCAGCAAAAGCCGTGCCTACGAGCAGTACTTC
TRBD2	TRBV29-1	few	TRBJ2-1	CSVRTSGRAVEQFF	TGCAGCGTTCGTACTAGCGGGAGGGCCGTTGAGCAGTTCTTC
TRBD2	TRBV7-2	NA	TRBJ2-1	CASSPGTSSSYNEQFF	TGTGCCAGCAGCCCTGGGACTAGTAGCTCCTACAATGAGCAGTTCTTC
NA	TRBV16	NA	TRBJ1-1	CASSQSGSTEAFF	TGTGCCAGCAGCCAATCGGGCAGCACTGAAGCTTTCTTT
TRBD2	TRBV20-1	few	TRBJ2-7	CSARDFSSGPYEQYF	TGCAGTGCTAGAGATTTCTCTAGCGGCCCCTACGAGCAGTACTTC
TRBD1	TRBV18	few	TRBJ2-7	CASSGADRRAYEQYF	TGTGCCAGCTCAGGAGCGGACAGGAGAGCCTACGAGCAGTACTTC
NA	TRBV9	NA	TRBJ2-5	CASNQGSRAAETQYF	TGTGCCAGCAACCAGGGCTCTAGGGCCGCGGAGACCCAGTACTTC
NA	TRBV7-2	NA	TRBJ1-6	CASSFPPGGSPLHF	TGTGCCAGCAGCTTTCCCCCCGGTGGTTCACCCCTCCACTTT
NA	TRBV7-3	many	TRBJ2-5	CASSFGGASETQYF	TGTGCCAGCAGCTTTGGGGGGGCAAGCGAGACCCAGTACTTC
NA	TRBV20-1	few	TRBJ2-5	CSAKLWGETQYF	TGCAGTGCTAAGTTATGGGGAGAGACCCAGTACTTC
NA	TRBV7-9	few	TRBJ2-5	CASSLQQAETQYF	TGTGCCAGCAGCTTACAACAGGCGGAGACCCAGTACTTC
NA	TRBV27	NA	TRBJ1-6	CASSLGGTGSPLHF	TGTGCCAGCAGTTTAGGGGGGACTGGCTCACCCCTCCACTTT
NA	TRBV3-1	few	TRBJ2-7	CASSPSRTYEQYF	TGTGCCAGCAGCCCCAGCCGCACCTACGAGCAGTACTTC
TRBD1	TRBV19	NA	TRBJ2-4	CASSRDRGQYIQYF	TGTGCCAGTAGTCGGGACAGGGGGCAATACATTCAGTACTTC
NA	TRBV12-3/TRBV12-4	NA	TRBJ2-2	CASSLVAAGELFF	TGTGCCAGCAGTTTAGTCGCGGCCGGGGAGCTGTTTTTT
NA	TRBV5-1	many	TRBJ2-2	CASSSVAGDTGELFF	TGCGCCAGCAGCTCCGTGGCAGGGGACACCGGGGAGCTGTTTTTT
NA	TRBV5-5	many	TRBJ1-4	CASSLIVTDEKLFF	TGTGCCAGCAGCTTGATAGTGACGGATGAAAAACTGTTTTTT
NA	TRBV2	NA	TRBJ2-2	CASAVSGELFF	TGTGCCAGCGCCGTCAGCGGGGAGCTGTTTTTT
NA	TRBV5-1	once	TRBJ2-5	CASSEPRGGRETQYF	TGCGCCAGCAGCGAGCCGAGGGGGGGGCGGGAGACCCAGTACTTC
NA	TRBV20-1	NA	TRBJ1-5	CSALGADSNQPQHF	TGCAGTGCCCTCGGGGCAGATAGCAATCAGCCCCAGCATTTT
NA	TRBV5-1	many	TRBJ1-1	CASSLDGTMNTEAFF	TGCGCCAGCAGCTTGGACGGGACCATGAACACTGAAGCTTTCTTT
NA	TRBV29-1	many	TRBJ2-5	CSVGGSWETQYF	TGCAGCGTTGGGGGCTCTTGGGAGACCCAGTACTTC
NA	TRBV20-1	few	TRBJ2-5	CSARGGSPRETQYF	TGCAGTGCTAGAGGGGGATCCCCCCGAGAGACCCAGTACTTC
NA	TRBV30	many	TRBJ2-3	CAWSPGSDTQYF	TGTGCCTGGAGCCCAGGGTCAGATACGCAGTATTTT
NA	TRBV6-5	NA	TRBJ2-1	CASRLTGSAGLSYNEQFF	TGTGCCAGCAGGTTGACAGGCTCTGCAGGACTGTCATACAATGAGCAGTTCTTC
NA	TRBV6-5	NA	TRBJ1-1	CASSPMEGVNTEAFF	TGTGCCAGCAGCCCGATGGAGGGGGTGAACACTGAAGCTTTCTTT
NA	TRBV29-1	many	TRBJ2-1	CSVGSWRREQFF	TGCAGCGTTGGATCGTGGCGCCGTGAGCAGTTCTTC
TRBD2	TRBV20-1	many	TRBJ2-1	CSARDPSGGNEQFF	TGCAGTGCTAGAGATCCGAGCGGGGGGAATGAGCAGTTCTTC
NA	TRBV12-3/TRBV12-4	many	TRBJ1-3	CASSEAPSGNTIYF	TGTGCCAGCAGTGAGGCGCCTTCTGGAAACACCATATATTTT
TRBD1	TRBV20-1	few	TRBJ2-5	CSASGTGDEETQYF	TGCAGTGCTAGTGGGACAGGGGATGAGGAGACCCAGTACTTC
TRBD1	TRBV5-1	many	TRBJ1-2	CASSSGSGGNYYGYTF	TGCGCCAGCAGCTCCGGCTCAGGGGGCAACTACTATGGCTACACCTTC
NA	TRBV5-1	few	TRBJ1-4	CASRLLATNEKLFF	TGCGCCAGCAGGTTACTTGCAACTAATGAAAAACTGTTTTTT
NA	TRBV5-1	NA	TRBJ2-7	CASSLIASYEQYF	TGCGCCAGCAGCTTGATCGCATCGTACGAGCAGTACTTC
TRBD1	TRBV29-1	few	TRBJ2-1	CSVPRGTGGNEQFF	TGCAGCGTTCCCCGGGGGACAGGGGGCAATGAGCAGTTCTTC
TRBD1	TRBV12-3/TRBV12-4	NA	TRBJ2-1	CASSTLGTDHEQFF	TGTGCCAGCAGTACCTTGGGGACAGACCATGAGCAGTTCTTC
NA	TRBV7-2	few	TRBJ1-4	CASSLVLGSAEKLFF	TGTGCCAGCAGCTTAGTCTTGGGGAGTGCTGAAAAACTGTTTTTT
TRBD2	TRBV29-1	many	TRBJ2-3	CSVEVPGLDPDTQYF	TGCAGCGTTGAGGTCCCGGGACTAGACCCAGATACGCAGTATTTT
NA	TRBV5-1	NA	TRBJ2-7	CASSLDPVPYEQYF	TGCGCCAGCAGCTTGGATCCGGTACCCTACGAGCAGTACTTC
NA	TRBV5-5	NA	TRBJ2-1	CASSLVGLTNNEQFF	TGTGCCAGCAGCTTGGTTGGACTCACCAACAATGAGCAGTTCTTC
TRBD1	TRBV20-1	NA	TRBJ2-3	CSASPPPGQIITDTQYF	TGCAGTGCTAGCCCACCCCCGGGACAGATTATCACAGATACGCAGTATTTT
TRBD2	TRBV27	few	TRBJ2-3	CASTTPGTSGRGTDTQYF	TGTGCCAGCACCACCCCGGGGACTAGCGGGAGGGGCACAGATACGCAGTATTTT
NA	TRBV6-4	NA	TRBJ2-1	CASSDDTSSYNEQFF	TGTGCCAGCAGTGATGACACCAGCTCCTACAATGAGCAGTTCTTC
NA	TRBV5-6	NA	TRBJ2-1	CASRIEWRNEQFF	TGTGCCAGCAGAATTGAGTGGCGGAATGAGCAGTTCTTC
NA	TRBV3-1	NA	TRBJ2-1	CASSQGSGAYNEQFF	TGTGCCAGCAGCCAAGGTAGCGGAGCATACAATGAGCAGTTCTTC